The clone carrying this T cell receptor (beta chain) was detected only a few times. What it binds is not known. V lost 6 bases to trimming and J lost 3 bases; unmatched junction nucleotides: 14. Germline V CDR1 and CDR2: SGHTA, FQGNSA. The CDR3 runs 17 residues. One entry per CDR3 protein, called by TCRdb with MiXCR from the 5' RACE reads. The table lists approximately 260,000 distinct CDR3 sequences, 15% to 20% of them singletons, with roughly 21% in the top ten. This sample stems from a study of T-cell memory formation after mild COVID-19. Study-wide context: Across donors, TCR clusters were largely donor specific. General study findings and limits: The pre-infection memory compartment contained some responding clones, suggesting cross-reactive memory joined. A second wave of clones peaked on day 37, and their SARS-CoV-2 specificity went unconfirmed. A balance of CD4 and CD8 characterized clones contracting day 15 to 85, whereas later expanders leaned CD4+.

The origin of this receptor is a man younger than 30 who had mild COVID-19 (a few samples of this study predate the infection). Cell type and time point are not known. The chain is built from TRBV7-2 and TRBJ2-3; 8 nucleotides agree with TRBD2. Material for sequencing was PBMCs or a T cell subset sorted from them (not recorded which). The CDR3 loop reads CASSSVPRGAATDTQYF. In nucleotides, the CDR3 is TGTGCCAGCAGTTCCGTCCCGCGGGGGGCGGCAACAGATACGCAGTATTTT.